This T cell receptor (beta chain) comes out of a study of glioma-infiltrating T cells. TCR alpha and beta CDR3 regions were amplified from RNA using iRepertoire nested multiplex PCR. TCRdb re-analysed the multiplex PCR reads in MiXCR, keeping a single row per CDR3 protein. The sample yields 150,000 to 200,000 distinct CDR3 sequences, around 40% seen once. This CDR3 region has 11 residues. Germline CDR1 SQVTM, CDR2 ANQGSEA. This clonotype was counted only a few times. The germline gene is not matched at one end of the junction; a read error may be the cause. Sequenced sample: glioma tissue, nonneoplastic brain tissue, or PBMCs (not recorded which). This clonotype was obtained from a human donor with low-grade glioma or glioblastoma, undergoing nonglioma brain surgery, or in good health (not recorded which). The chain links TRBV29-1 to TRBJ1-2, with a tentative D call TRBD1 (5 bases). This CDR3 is CSGGDQPAHGF. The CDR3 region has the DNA TGCAGCGGGGGGGACCAGCCCGCTCACGGGTTC.